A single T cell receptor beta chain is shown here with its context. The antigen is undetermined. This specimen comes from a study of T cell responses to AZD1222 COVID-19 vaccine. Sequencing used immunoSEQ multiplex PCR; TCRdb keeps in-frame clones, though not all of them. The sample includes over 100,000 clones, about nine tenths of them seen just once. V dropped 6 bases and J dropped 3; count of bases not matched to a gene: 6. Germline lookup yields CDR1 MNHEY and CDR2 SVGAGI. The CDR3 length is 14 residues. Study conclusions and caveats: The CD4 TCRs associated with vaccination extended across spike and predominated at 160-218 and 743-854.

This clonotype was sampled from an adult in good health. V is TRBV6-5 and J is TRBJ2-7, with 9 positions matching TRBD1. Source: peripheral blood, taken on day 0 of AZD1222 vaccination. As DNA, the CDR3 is TGTGCCAGCAGATCCGGGACAGGGAACTACGAGCAGTACTTC. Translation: CASRSGTGNYEQYF.